The 28 T cell receptor beta chains reported below all come from one sample, sequenced in a study of cytomegalovirus exposure and HLA in healthy donors. PCR used 60 Vbeta primers and 13 Jbeta primers. The assay was immunoSEQ multiplex PCR, and TCRdb's table has in-frame clones only and misses some. The table includes under 150,000 clones, approximately 77% detected once. The source material was PBMCs. These receptors came from a man aged 18 to 29 in good health and CMV-seronegative.

A single count supports this clone. The chain joins TRBV7-9 to TRBJ1-1; D not certain. V lost 5 bases, J lost 10 bases, and 11 bases lay in between. This CDR3 has 11 amino acids. CDR1 SEHNR and CDR2 FQNEAQ come from the germline V gene (reference sequence). CDR3 region: CASSINPRAFF. CDR3 bases: TGTGCCAGCAGCATAAATCCCCGAGCTTTCTTT.

The J gene is TRBJ1-1, the V gene TRBV9; D is unclear. The V and J ends lost 2 bases and 3 bases respectively, with 8 bases between them. CDR3 length equals 13 residues. CDR1 and CDR2 (germline): SGDLS, YYNGEE. In nucleotides, the CDR3 is TGTGCCAGCAGCGTCACTGATGACACTGAAGCTTTCTTT. Translating it yields CASSVTDDTEAFF.

Only a few counts were recorded for this clone. V gene TRBV4-1 combines with J gene TRBJ2-7; 9 nucleotides line up with TRBD1. The germline V gene has CDR1 MGHRA and CDR2 YSYEKL. This CDR3 has 15 amino acids. Trimming at V came to 3 bases and at J to 6 bases, leaving 9 bases not matched to a gene. As DNA, the CDR3 is TGCGCCAGCAGCCAGAAACAGGGGGCGAGAGTCGAGCAGTACTTC. Amino acid sequence: CASSQKQGARVEQYF.

The rearrangement links TRBV9 to TRBJ1-2; D is perhaps TRBD1 (5 bases). The germline V and J ends were trimmed by 4 bases and 5 bases, with 18 bases remaining between them. Looked up from germline, CDR1 is SGDLS and CDR2 is YYNGEE. The CDR3 has 15 residues. CDR3 DNA sequence: TGTGCCAGCAGCTCCCCCCAGGGAAGGGCGTATGGCTACACCTTC. It specifies CASSSPQGRAYGYTF.

This clone has more than one count but fewer than ten. The chain recombines TRBV4-3 with TRBJ2-3; 8 nucleotides align to TRBD2. CDR1 is LGHNA and CDR2 is YSLEER in the germline V gene. Trimming took 3 bases from V and 2 from J; bases not matched to a gene: 10. The length of the CDR3 is 17 residues. The chain's CDR3 is CASSHDNGGGFTDTQYF. Written as DNA, the CDR3 is TGCGCCAGCAGCCACGATAACGGGGGGGGCTTCACAGATACGCAGTATTTT.

The chain joins TRBV19 to TRBJ2-2; the D gene is possibly TRBD2 (6 bases). V was trimmed by 1 base and J by 5 bases, leaving 8 bases between them. The CDR3 sequence is 14 residues long. The germline V gene has CDR1 LNHDA and CDR2 SQIVND (reference sequence). In nucleotides, the CDR3 is TGTGCCAGTAGTATAGGGCGGGGAACCGGGGAGCTGTTTTTT. Its translation: CASSIGRGTGELFF.

This clone has only one observation. The chain carries TRBV5-1 and TRBJ1-2; 7 nucleotides align to TRBD1. With V trimmed by 4 bases and J by 8 bases, 11 bases remained unmatched. The CDR3 is made up of 14 amino acids. The germline V gene has CDR1 SGHRS and CDR2 YFSETQ. The CDR3 region is CASSGDSEGPGYTF. The CDR3 nucleotides read TGCGCCAGCAGCGGGGACAGTGAGGGACCCGGCTACACCTTC.

The chain is built from TRBV7-6 and TRBJ2-3; 7 bases are shared with TRBD2. Germline CDR1 SGHVS, CDR2 FNYEAQ. The CDR3 loop spans 15 amino acids. J was trimmed by 5 bases and V by 5 bases; bases with no gene match: 10. This CDR3 is CASSHALAEGDTQYF. DNA of the CDR3: TGTGCCAGCAGCCACGCCCTAGCGGAGGGAGATACGCAGTATTTT.

The J gene is TRBJ1-6, the V gene TRBV11-2; 9 bases match TRBD1. The CDR3 is 18 amino acids. Germline-derived CDR1 and CDR2 are SGHAT and FQNNGV. The V gene end was trimmed by 4 bases and the J gene end by 0 bases; junction bases not matched to a gene: 7. The CDR3 region is CASSSGQGLSSYNSPLHF. The CDR3 bases are TGTGCCAGCAGCTCCGGACAGGGGTTAAGCTCCTATAATTCACCCCTCCACTTT.

The rearrangement uses TRBV25-1 and TRBJ1-2, with 12 bases that match TRBD1. The CDR3 is 17 amino acids. Unmatched junction bases numbered 10, after V lost 5 bases and J lost 3 bases. Germline CDR1 reads MGHDK; CDR2 reads SYGVNS. CDR3 region: CASSRPGTGGSYYGYTF. The CDR3 DNA reads as TGTGCCAGCAGTAGACCCGGGACAGGGGGCAGCTACTATGGCTACACCTTC.

Only one count was recorded for this clone. The chain employs TRBV7-9 and TRBJ2-3; D is perhaps TRBD2 (7 bases). There are 18 residues in the CDR3. The ends were cut back, 0 bases at V and 3 bases at J, with 19 bases in the middle. Germline V CDR1 and CDR2: SEHNR, FQNEAQ (reference sequence). The CDR3 nucleotides read TGTGCCAGCAGCTTAGCGAAGTGGGGGGGCTCTGGGACAGATACGCAGTATTTT. Amino acid sequence: CASSLAKWGGSGTDTQYF.

The chain recombines TRBV7-9 with TRBJ1-1; a possible D gene is TRBD1 (6 bases). This CDR3 region has 16 residues. In germline, CDR1 is SEHNR, CDR2 FQNEAQ (reference sequence). Trimming took off 5 bases at V and 1 base at J, with 17 bases between the two ends. The CDR3 loop reads CASSPSLGTTNTEAFF. CDR3 coding DNA: TGTGCCAGCAGCCCCTCTCTCGGGACAACGAACACTGAAGCTTTCTTT.

The CDR3 bases are TGTGCCAGTAGTTCCACCGGGACAGGGGTGGGCGAGCAGTACTTC. Translating gives CASSSTGTGVGEQYF. The rearrangement uses TRBV19 and TRBJ2-7, with 10 bases identical to TRBD1. CDR1 is LNHDA and CDR2 is SQIVND in the germline V gene (reference sequence). The CDR3 is 15 residues long. V was pared by 5 bases and J by 6 bases, with 10 bases of the junction left unmatched. The full variable domain, in which reference TRBV19 and TRBJ2-7 provide the parts outside the CDR3, is DGGITQSPKYLFRKEGQNVTLSCEQNLNHDAMYWYRQDPGQGLRLIYYSQIVNDFQKGDIAEGYSVSREKKESFPLTVTSAQKNPTAFYLCASSSTGTGVGEQYFGPGTRLTVT.

CDR3 DNA sequence: TGTGCCAGCAGGTACCTCAGGGGGCTGAACACTGAAGCTTTCTTT. Its translation is CASRYLRGLNTEAFF. The chain uses TRBV7-3 and TRBJ1-1, with 8 bases lining up with TRBD1. Trimming took 6 bases from V and 0 from J; bases not matched to a gene: 6. Germline assignment: CDR1 SGHTA and CDR2 FQGTGA. The CDR3 runs to 15 residues.

V and J are TRBV5-6 and TRBJ1-2; D is unresolved. This CDR3 region has 12 residues. Germline CDR1 is SGHDT and CDR2 is YYEEEE. V lost 0 bases to trimming and J lost 9 bases, with 9 bases between them. Here the CDR3 reads CASSLERGSYTF. CDR3 sequence (DNA): TGTGCCAGCAGCTTGGAGCGGGGTAGCTACACCTTC.

This clone occurred once. The gene calls are TRBV5-1 and TRBJ2-7; 10 nucleotides match TRBD1. V lost 0 bases to trimming and J lost 5 bases; unmatched junction nucleotides: 5. Germline V gene data show CDR1 as SGHRS and CDR2 as YFSETQ. CDR3 length equals 15 residues. The CDR3 sequence is CASSLAGTGANEQYF. CDR3 nucleotides: TGCGCCAGCAGCTTGGCCGGGACAGGGGCTAACGAGCAGTACTTC.

This chain uses TRBV5-6 with TRBJ2-5; the match to TRBD1 covers 11 bases. Germline trimming cut 1 base from V and 5 bases from J; bases unmatched to any gene: 7. Germline values: CDR1 SGHDT, CDR2 YYEEEE. The length of the CDR3 is 16 residues. CDR3 loop: CASSLLGQGAGETQYF. DNA for the CDR3: TGTGCCAGCAGCTTGTTAGGACAGGGGGCGGGGGAGACCCAGTACTTC. Complete variable domain (other parts from reference TRBV5-6 and TRBJ2-5): DAGVTQSPTHLIKTRGQQVTLRCSPKSGHDTVSWYQQALGQGPQFIFQYYEEEERQRGNFPDRFSGHQFPNYSSELNVNALLLGDSALYLCASSLLGQGAGETQYFGPGTRLLVL.

This rearrangement joins TRBV29-1 to TRBJ1-1; D is unclear. CDR1 and CDR2 from the germline V gene are SQVTM and ANQGSEA. The CDR3 totals 11 residues. The ends were cut back, 8 bases at V and 5 bases at J, with 12 bases in the middle. This chain's CDR3 is CSHIVSTEAFF. In nucleotides, the CDR3 is TGCAGCCATATAGTTTCGACTGAAGCTTTCTTT. Complete variable domain (other parts from reference TRBV29-1 and TRBJ1-1): SAVISQKPSRDICQRGTSLTIQCQVDSQVTMMFWYRQQPGQSLTLIATANQGSEATYESGFVIDKFPISRPNLTFSTLTVSNMSPEDSSIYLCSHIVSTEAFFGQGTRLTVV.

The genes are TRBV7-9 and TRBJ1-2; D is perhaps TRBD1 (6 bases). Germline CDR1 reads SEHNR; CDR2 reads FQNEAQ (reference sequence). The CDR3 consists of 12 residues. The V gene lost 0 bases and the J gene lost 13 bases, with 12 bases spanning the gap. The CDR3 sequence: CASSLALGASTF. The CDR3 coding sequence is TGTGCCAGCAGCTTAGCGCTGGGGGCGAGCACCTTC.

This chain joins TRBV6-1 and TRBJ1-5; D not certain. The V end lost 5 bases, the J end lost 1 base, and 12 bases lay between the germline ends. CDR3 length: 15 amino acids. Germline V lookup: CDR1 MNHNS, CDR2 SASEGT. The CDR3 DNA reads TGTGCCAGCAGTAACCAGGTAATGAGCAATCAGCCCCAGCATTTT. This codes for CASSNQVMSNQPQHF.

The chain carries TRBV10-3 and TRBJ2-3, with D uncertain. CDR3 size: 11 residues. Germline CDR1 is ENHRY and CDR2 is SYGVKD. V was pared by 5 bases and J by 7 bases, with 7 bases between. In DNA form, the CDR3 reads TGTGCCATCAGTCCCCAGTATACGCAGTATTTT. Its protein product is CAISPQYTQYF.

The sample holds a few counts of this clone. This specimen includes other DNA sequences encoding the same CDR3. The chain joins TRBV6-5 to TRBJ1-2, with TRBD1 matching 7 bases. CDR1 MNHEY and CDR2 SVGAGI come from the germline V gene. The CDR3 runs to 14 residues. Trimming removed 0 bases from V and 2 bases from J; junction bases left unmatched: 0. In nucleotides, the CDR3 is TGTGCCAGCAGTTACTCGACAGGGAACTATGGCTACACCTTC. It yields the protein CASSYSTGNYGYTF.

This clone was seen just once. This specimen includes other DNA sequences encoding the same CDR3. The CDR3 nucleotides read TGCGCCAGCAGCTTGGCAGGGTCCTCCTACGAGCAGTACTTC. Its protein is CASSLAGSSYEQYF. The chain combines TRBV5-1 with TRBJ2-7, with a weak D call TRBD1 (5 bases). CDR1 and CDR2 (germline): SGHRS, YFSETQ. Trimming pared 0 bases from V and 0 bases from J, leaving 7 bases between. The CDR3 length is 14 residues.

The genes are TRBV18 and TRBJ2-1, with 9 nucleotides matching TRBD2. From germline, CDR1 is KGHSH and CDR2 LQKENI. This CDR3 region has 18 residues. V gave up 0 bases and J gave up 3 bases; unmatched junction bases: 9. CDR3 loop: CASSPPRGSGRNYNEQFF. The CDR3 coding sequence is TGTGCCAGCTCACCACCGAGGGGTAGCGGGAGAAACTACAATGAGCAGTTCTTC.

This clone was counted once. The chain links TRBV20-1 to TRBJ1-2, with D maybe TRBD1 (5 bases). The CDR3 length is 11 residues. Germline V gene sequence: CDR1 DFQATT, CDR2 SNEGSKA (reference sequence). DNA of the CDR3: TGCAGACCCAGATCAGGGTCTGGCTACACCTTC. Translation: CRPRSGSGYTF.

This chain connects TRBV27 to TRBJ1-2; possible D gene TRBD1, 5 bases. The CDR3 totals 14 residues. Germline V gene lookup returns CDR1 MNHEY and CDR2 SMNVEV (reference sequence). Trimming pared 5 bases from V and 1 base from J, leaving 11 bases between. The CDR3 nucleotides read TGTGCCAGCAGTCCGACAGCCGTTAACTATGGCTACACCTTC. Translation gives CASSPTAVNYGYTF.

With regard to this clone: The junction and the germline gene differ at one end; a read error may be behind it. CDR3 bases: TGCGCCAGCAGCCCGTCCGAGCGGTACTTC. This gives the protein CASSPSERYF. The J gene is TRBJ2-7, the V gene TRBV5-1; D gene unclear. This CDR3 has 10 amino acids. CDR1 is SGHRS, CDR2 YFSETQ, per germline.

V is TRBV7-6 and J is TRBJ2-2, with D tentatively TRBD2 (7 bases). The CDR3 contains 15 residues. Germline lookup yields CDR1 SGHVS and CDR2 FNYEAQ. Deletions cut 2 bases from V and 2 bases from J, with 9 bases between. The chain's CDR3 is CASSLRGANTGELFF. Written as DNA, the CDR3 is TGTGCCAGCAGCTTACGGGGGGCTAACACCGGGGAGCTGTTTTTT.